This record covers a single T cell receptor (beta chain). Trimming took 3 bases from V and 5 from J, leaving 10 bases between them. This CDR3 has 13 amino acids. CDR1 is SGHTA and CDR2 is FQGNSA in the germline V gene. This entry comes from a study of blood T cell repertoires in COVID-19. Some clones are missing from TCRdb's copy, which holds only in-frame ones; the method was immunoSEQ multiplex PCR. The sample lists about 200,000 clones, about 80% occurring once. This TCR derives from a woman aged 40 to 49 with active or convalescent COVID-19. Source material: peripheral blood. The chain combines TRBV7-2 with TRBJ1-1, with D possibly TRBD1 on 5 matching bases. The CDR3 reads CASSFQGATEAFF. CDR3 nucleotide sequence: TGTGCCAGCAGCTTCCAGGGTGCGACTGAAGCTTTCTTT.